This T cell receptor beta chain is drawn from a study of beta chain features in type 1 diabetes. Since all of the isolated RNA was reverse transcribed, expressed TCRB transcripts were what got sequenced. Data came from immunoSEQ multiplex PCR; TCRdb stores just in-frame clones and leaves some out. This table holds roughly 300,000 clones, 11% to 15% found once. On this clone itself: Its cognate antigen is unknown.

The CDR3 runs to 15 residues. Per the germline V gene, CDR1 is MNHNS and CDR2 is SASEGT. The ends were cut back, 8 bases at V and 1 base at J, with 18 bases in the middle. Study observations and caveats: Type 1 diabetes patients showed fewer insertions and more deletions at VDJ junctions. Any HLA-type effect on TCRB rearrangement remained unresolved here.

It was via CD45RO/CCR7/CD25/CD127/CD95/CD27 that CD4+ naive, central memory, regulatory and stem cell-like memory cells were sorted. The sample taken for sequencing was central memory CD4+ T cells from blood. The sequence came from a man younger than 40 in good health. The chain has TRBV6-1 and TRBJ2-7; no clear D. The CDR3 DNA sequence: TGTGCCAGCTCAGCGAACCCAACCCGGTCCTACGAGCAGTACTTC. Translated: CASSANPTRSYEQYF.